The rows below give T cell receptor beta chains drawn from one sample of a study of cytotoxic CD8 clonotypes in ibrutinib-treated CLL. Here immunoSEQ multiplex PCR was the method, and the copy in TCRdb shows in-frame clones only, minus some. The data hold more than 110,000 clones, with 70% to 90% observed a single time. The starting material was PBMCs, obtained after 36 months of ibrutinib treatment. These receptors originate from a human donor with chronic lymphocytic leukemia. Each CDR3 is given with its conserved first and last residue. A D gene is named only where the DNA matches it firmly. Some rows mark clone size as missing; the rest say once, few, many or name a class of expanded clone.

j_gene: TRBJ2-3
abundance: NA
v_gene: TRBV19
d_gene: TRBD2
CDR3nt: TGTGCCAGTAGTATTCAAGGTCTAGCGGGGGGGCCTCCAGATACGCAGTATTTT
CDR3aa: CASSIQGLAGGPPDTQYF

j_gene: TRBJ2-7
abundance: NA
v_gene: TRBV25-1
d_gene: NA
CDR3nt: TGTGCCAGCAGTGAATCTGGGGGGGCAGGATACGAGCAGTACTTC
CDR3aa: CASSESGGAGYEQYF

j_gene: TRBJ2-7
abundance: NA
v_gene: TRBV4-1
d_gene: NA
CDR3nt: TGCGCCAGCAGCCAAAACCCGGGACACACCTACGAGCAGTACTTC
CDR3aa: CASSQNPGHTYEQYF

j_gene: TRBJ2-2
abundance: NA
v_gene: TRBV10-1
d_gene: NA
CDR3nt: TGCGCCAGTTCTCCCCACCGGCGGACGAACACCGGGGAGCTGTTTTTT
CDR3aa: CASSPHRRTNTGELFF

j_gene: TRBJ2-3
abundance: NA
v_gene: TRBV10-3
d_gene: NA
CDR3nt: TGTGCCATCAGTGAGTCGAGAGTGGTTGCTAGCACAGATACGCAGTATTTT
CDR3aa: CAISESRVVASTDTQYF

j_gene: TRBJ1-2
abundance: NA
v_gene: TRBV27
d_gene: TRBD1
CDR3nt: TGTGCCAGCAGTTTATACTTGGGGCCGGACAGGAACTATGGCTACACCTTC
CDR3aa: CASSLYLGPDRNYGYTF

j_gene: TRBJ2-5
abundance: many
v_gene: TRBV11-2
d_gene: NA
CDR3nt: TGTGCCAGCACTCGCCCGGGATACCAAGAGACCCAGTACTTC
CDR3aa: CASTRPGYQETQYF

j_gene: TRBJ1-4
abundance: NA
v_gene: TRBV4-1
d_gene: NA
CDR3nt: TGCGCCAGCAGCCAAACCTTGACCGAAAAACTGTTTTTT
CDR3aa: CASSQTLTEKLFF

j_gene: TRBJ2-7
abundance: NA
v_gene: TRBV5-6
d_gene: NA
CDR3nt: TGTGCCAGCAGCTTCGAGTACGAGCAGTACTTC
CDR3aa: CASSFEYEQYF

j_gene: TRBJ2-2
abundance: NA
v_gene: TRBV7-9
d_gene: TRBD1
CDR3nt: TGTGCCAGCAGCTCAACGACAGGGGGCGGAACCGGGGAGCTGTTTTTT
CDR3aa: CASSSTTGGGTGELFF

j_gene: TRBJ2-5
abundance: NA
v_gene: TRBV28
d_gene: NA
CDR3nt: TGTGCCAGCAGCGGGGCGCAGGGCCAGTACTTC
CDR3aa: CASSGAQGQYF

j_gene: TRBJ1-3
abundance: NA
v_gene: TRBV11-2
d_gene: NA
CDR3nt: TGTGCCAGCAGCTTAGACAGGGTGACTGGAAACACCATATATTTT
CDR3aa: CASSLDRVTGNTIYF

j_gene: TRBJ1-2
abundance: NA
v_gene: TRBV7-9
d_gene: TRBD1
CDR3nt: TGTGCCAGCAGCCGTGACTCGACCGGGACAGGGAATGGCTACACCTTC
CDR3aa: CASSRDSTGTGNGYTF

j_gene: TRBJ1-2
abundance: NA
v_gene: TRBV6-1
d_gene: TRBD1
CDR3nt: TGTGCCAGCACCTTAGGGGGCGCGCACGGCTACACCTTC
CDR3aa: CASTLGGAHGYTF

j_gene: TRBJ1-2
abundance: NA
v_gene: TRBV6-1
d_gene: TRBD1
CDR3nt: TGTGCCAGCAGTGGGCAAACAGGGGAGGGCTATGGCTACACCTTC
CDR3aa: CASSGQTGEGYGYTF

j_gene: TRBJ2-3
abundance: few
v_gene: TRBV27
d_gene: TRBD2
CDR3nt: TGTGCCAGCAGTGCTGAGGCGGGAGGTATTTTAATTGGACGAGATACGCAGTATTTT
CDR3aa: CASSAEAGGILIGRDTQYF

j_gene: TRBJ1-2
abundance: once
v_gene: TRBV19
d_gene: NA
CDR3nt: TGTGCCAGTAGTATTCCGGGGCGGCCTAACTATGGCTACACCTTC
CDR3aa: CASSIPGRPNYGYTF

j_gene: TRBJ2-7
abundance: few
v_gene: TRBV27
d_gene: TRBD1
CDR3nt: TGTGCCAGCAGGGGTAGACAGGGCCACGAGCAGTACTTC
CDR3aa: CASRGRQGHEQYF

j_gene: TRBJ1-1
abundance: NA
v_gene: TRBV7-2
d_gene: TRBD1
CDR3nt: TGTGCCAGCAGCTTAGGACAGGGGGCGTCTGAAGCTTTCTTT
CDR3aa: CASSLGQGASEAFF

j_gene: TRBJ1-5
abundance: once
v_gene: TRBV15
d_gene: NA
CDR3nt: TGTGCCACCAGCAGGACAGGTTTTTATCAGCCCCAGCATTTT
CDR3aa: CATSRTGFYQPQHF

j_gene: TRBJ1-6
abundance: once
v_gene: TRBV6-1
d_gene: NA
CDR3nt: TGTGCCAGCCGGGCCGCTAATTCACCCCTCCACTTT
CDR3aa: CASRAANSPLHF

j_gene: TRBJ2-5
abundance: NA
v_gene: TRBV27
d_gene: TRBD1
CDR3nt: TGTGCCAGCAGTATCTCCCGGGACAGTTACACCCAGTACTTC
CDR3aa: CASSISRDSYTQYF

j_gene: TRBJ1-5
abundance: NA
v_gene: TRBV30
d_gene: NA
CDR3nt: TGTGCCTGGAGTGCCTGGGGTTTAGGGAGCAATCAGCCCCAGCATTTT
CDR3aa: CAWSAWGLGSNQPQHF

j_gene: TRBJ2-1
abundance: once
v_gene: TRBV18
d_gene: TRBD2
CDR3nt: TGTGCCAGCTCACCAATTTTTCGCGGGGGGATGTACAATGAGCAGTTCTTC
CDR3aa: CASSPIFRGGMYNEQFF

j_gene: TRBJ1-6
abundance: NA
v_gene: TRBV27
d_gene: NA
CDR3nt: TGTGCCAGCAGTTTTAGCTCCTATAATTCACCCCTCCACTTT
CDR3aa: CASSFSSYNSPLHF

j_gene: TRBJ2-2
abundance: NA
v_gene: TRBV11-2
d_gene: TRBD1
CDR3nt: TGTGCCAGCAGTAGAGAGGGACAGGGGTCCGGGGAGCTGTTTTTT
CDR3aa: CASSREGQGSGELFF

j_gene: TRBJ2-7
abundance: NA
v_gene: TRBV4-2
d_gene: TRBD2
CDR3nt: TGTGCCAGCAGCCAAGGACGGACTAGCGGGAGCAACGAGCAGTACTTC
CDR3aa: CASSQGRTSGSNEQYF

j_gene: TRBJ2-1
abundance: NA
v_gene: TRBV7-2
d_gene: TRBD2
CDR3nt: TGTGCCAGCAGCTTAGGATGGCGGGAGGCCAGTCAGTTCTTC
CDR3aa: CASSLGWREASQFF

j_gene: TRBJ2-7
abundance: NA
v_gene: TRBV30
d_gene: TRBD1
CDR3nt: TGTGCCTGGAGTTCCAAGACAGGGTCCTACGAGCAGTACTTC
CDR3aa: CAWSSKTGSYEQYF

j_gene: TRBJ2-7
abundance: NA
v_gene: TRBV6-6
d_gene: NA
CDR3nt: TGTGCCAGCAGTCAACCGGGACGCCTAGGTCGGGAGCAGTACTTC
CDR3aa: CASSQPGRLGREQYF

j_gene: TRBJ2-7
abundance: NA
v_gene: TRBV6-5
d_gene: NA
CDR3nt: TGTGCCAGCAGTTACCCAAACGACGAGCAGTACTTC
CDR3aa: CASSYPNDEQYF

j_gene: TRBJ2-3
abundance: NA
v_gene: TRBV15
d_gene: TRBD1
CDR3nt: TGTGCCACCAGCCCGGACAGGGACCTCCCAGATACGCAGTATTTT
CDR3aa: CATSPDRDLPDTQYF

j_gene: TRBJ1-2
abundance: NA
v_gene: TRBV20-1
d_gene: TRBD1
CDR3nt: TGCAGCGAGGGACAGGAGTATGGCTACACCTTC
CDR3aa: CSEGQEYGYTF

j_gene: TRBJ2-1
abundance: NA
v_gene: TRBV9
d_gene: TRBD2
CDR3nt: TGTGCCAGCAGCGCGCTAGCGGGAGTCCCACAATGGGAGCAGTTCTTC
CDR3aa: CASSALAGVPQWEQFF

j_gene: TRBJ1-1
abundance: few
v_gene: TRBV2
d_gene: NA
CDR3nt: TGTGCCAGCAGTGACTGGCAGGCATCGAATGAAGCTTTCTTT
CDR3aa: CASSDWQASNEAFF

j_gene: TRBJ1-4
abundance: few
v_gene: TRBV15
d_gene: NA
CDR3nt: TGTGCCACCAGCACCCCGGGACAATCACCGAGGAAACTGTTTTTT
CDR3aa: CATSTPGQSPRKLFF

j_gene: TRBJ1-2
abundance: NA
v_gene: TRBV5-6
d_gene: NA
CDR3nt: TGTGCCAGCAGGCCCGACATTCTTAACTATGGCTACACCTTC
CDR3aa: CASRPDILNYGYTF

j_gene: TRBJ1-4
abundance: NA
v_gene: TRBV15
d_gene: NA
CDR3nt: TGTGCCACCAGCAAGAGATCCGCAACTAATGAAAAACTGTTTTTT
CDR3aa: CATSKRSATNEKLFF

j_gene: TRBJ2-7
abundance: NA
v_gene: TRBV14
d_gene: TRBD2
CDR3nt: TGTGCCAGCAGCCAAGCGTCGGGAGGGTTTTACGAGCAGTACTTC
CDR3aa: CASSQASGGFYEQYF

j_gene: TRBJ2-7
abundance: NA
v_gene: TRBV6-6
d_gene: NA
CDR3nt: TGTGCCAGCAGACCGTCGCAGGGGATTACCTACGAGCAGTACTTC
CDR3aa: CASRPSQGITYEQYF

j_gene: TRBJ2-7
abundance: NA
v_gene: TRBV30
d_gene: NA
CDR3nt: TGTGCCTGGAGTGTGTTCTCTTCCTACGAGCAGTACTTC
CDR3aa: CAWSVFSSYEQYF

j_gene: TRBJ1-6
abundance: NA
v_gene: TRBV7-9
d_gene: NA
CDR3nt: TGTGCCAGCAGCTTATGGGTCTCCTATAATTCACCCCTCCACTTT
CDR3aa: CASSLWVSYNSPLHF

j_gene: TRBJ2-7
abundance: few
v_gene: TRBV5-8
d_gene: NA
CDR3nt: TGTGCCAGCAGCTACCTCTCCTACGAGCAGTACTTC
CDR3aa: CASSYLSYEQYF